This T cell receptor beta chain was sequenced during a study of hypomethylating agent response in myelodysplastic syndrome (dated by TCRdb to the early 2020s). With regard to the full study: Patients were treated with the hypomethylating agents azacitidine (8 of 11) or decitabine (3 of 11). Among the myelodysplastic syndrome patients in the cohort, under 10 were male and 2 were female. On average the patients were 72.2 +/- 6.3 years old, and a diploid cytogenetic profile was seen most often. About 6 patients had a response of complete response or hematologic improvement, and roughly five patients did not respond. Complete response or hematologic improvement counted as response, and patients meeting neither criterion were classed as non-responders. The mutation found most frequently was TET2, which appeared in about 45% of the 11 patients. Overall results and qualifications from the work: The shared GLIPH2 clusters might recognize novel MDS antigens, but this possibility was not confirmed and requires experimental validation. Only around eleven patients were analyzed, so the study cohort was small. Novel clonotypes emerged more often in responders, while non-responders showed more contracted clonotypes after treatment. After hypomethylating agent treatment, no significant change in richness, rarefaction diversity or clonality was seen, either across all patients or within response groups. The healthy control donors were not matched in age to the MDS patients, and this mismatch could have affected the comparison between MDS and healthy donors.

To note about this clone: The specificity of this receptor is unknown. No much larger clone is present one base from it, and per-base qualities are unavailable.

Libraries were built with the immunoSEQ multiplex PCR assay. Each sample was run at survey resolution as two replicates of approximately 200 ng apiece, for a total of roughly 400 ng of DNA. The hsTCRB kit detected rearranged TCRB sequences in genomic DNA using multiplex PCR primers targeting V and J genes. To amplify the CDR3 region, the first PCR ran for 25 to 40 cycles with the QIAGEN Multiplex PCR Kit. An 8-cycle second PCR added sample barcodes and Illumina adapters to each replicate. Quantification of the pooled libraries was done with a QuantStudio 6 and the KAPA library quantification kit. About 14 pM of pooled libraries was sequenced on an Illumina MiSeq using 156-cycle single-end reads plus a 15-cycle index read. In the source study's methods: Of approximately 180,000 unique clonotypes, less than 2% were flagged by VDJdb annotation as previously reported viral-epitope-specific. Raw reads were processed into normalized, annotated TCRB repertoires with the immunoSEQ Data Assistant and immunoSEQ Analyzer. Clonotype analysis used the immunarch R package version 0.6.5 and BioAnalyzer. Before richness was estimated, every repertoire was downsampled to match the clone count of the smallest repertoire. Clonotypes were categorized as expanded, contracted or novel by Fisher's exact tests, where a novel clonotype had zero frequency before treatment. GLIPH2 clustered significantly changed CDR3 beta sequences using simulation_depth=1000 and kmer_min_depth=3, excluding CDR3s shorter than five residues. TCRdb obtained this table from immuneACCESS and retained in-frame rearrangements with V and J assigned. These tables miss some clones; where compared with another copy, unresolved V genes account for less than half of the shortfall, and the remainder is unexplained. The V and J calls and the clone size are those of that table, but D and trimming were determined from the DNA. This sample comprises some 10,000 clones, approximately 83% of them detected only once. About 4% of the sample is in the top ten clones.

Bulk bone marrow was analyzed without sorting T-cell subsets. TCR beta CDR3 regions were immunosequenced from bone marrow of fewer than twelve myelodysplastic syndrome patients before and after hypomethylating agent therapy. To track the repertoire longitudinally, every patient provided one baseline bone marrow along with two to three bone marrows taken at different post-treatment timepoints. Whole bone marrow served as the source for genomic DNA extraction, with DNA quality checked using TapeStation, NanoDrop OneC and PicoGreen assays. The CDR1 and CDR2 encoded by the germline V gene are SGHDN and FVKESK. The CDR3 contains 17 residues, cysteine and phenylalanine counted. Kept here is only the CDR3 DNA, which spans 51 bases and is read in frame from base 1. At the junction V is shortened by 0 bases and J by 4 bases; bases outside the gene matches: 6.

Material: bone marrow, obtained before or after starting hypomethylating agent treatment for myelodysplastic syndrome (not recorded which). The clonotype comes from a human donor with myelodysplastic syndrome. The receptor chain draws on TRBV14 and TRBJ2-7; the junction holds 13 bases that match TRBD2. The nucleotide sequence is TGTGCCAGCAGCCAAGACGGACGGACTAGCGGGAGATACGAGCAGTACTTC. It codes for CASSQDGRTSGRYEQYF.